This is a list of T cell receptor beta chains from one sample in a study of blood T cell repertoires in COVID-19. Profiling relied on immunoSEQ multiplex PCR, and the TCRdb table lists in-frame clones only, not all of them. The table shows 70,000 to 85,000 clones, with roughly nine tenths occurring only once. The sample consisted of peripheral blood. The receptors come from a human donor in a cohort sampled during active COVID-19. CDR3s include the opening cysteine and the closing phenylalanine or tryptophan. A D gene is named only where the DNA matches it firmly. Some rows have no size entry. The others give once, few or many, or a class for an expanded clone.

TRBD2,TRBV27,TRBJ2-3,NA,CASSPQISGADTDTQYF,TGTGCCAGCAGTCCCCAAATTAGCGGGGCGGACACAGATACGCAGTATTTT
NA,TRBV28,TRBJ2-3,NA,CASIRSLFSTDTQYF,TGTGCCAGCATCAGATCCCTCTTTAGCACAGATACGCAGTATTTT
TRBD2,TRBV7-8,TRBJ2-1,NA,CASSFGTSGRMVF,TGTGCCAGCAGCTTCGGGACTAGCGGGAGGATGGTCTTC
NA,TRBV20-1,TRBJ1-5,NA,CSASTGTNQPQHF,TGCAGTGCTAGTACAGGGACAAATCAGCCCCAGCATTTT
TRBD2,TRBV5-8,TRBJ2-1,NA,CASSFRASGINEQFF,TGTGCCAGCAGCTTTAGGGCTAGCGGGATTAATGAGCAGTTCTTC
TRBD2,TRBV28,TRBJ2-3,NA,CASSSRAGGPADTQYF,TGTGCCAGCAGTTCTAGGGCGGGAGGGCCCGCAGATACGCAGTATTTT
TRBD1,TRBV10-3,TRBJ2-2,NA,CAISPGQGATGELFF,TGTGCCATCAGCCCCGGACAGGGGGCGACCGGGGAGCTGTTTTTT
TRBD2,TRBV27,TRBJ2-7,NA,CASSPGTSGIVEQYF,TGTGCCAGCAGTCCGGGGACTAGCGGGATTGTCGAGCAGTACTTC
TRBD2,TRBV28,TRBJ2-5,NA,CASILAGQETQYF,TGTGCCAGCATTCTAGCGGGACAAGAGACCCAGTACTTC
NA,TRBV5-1,TRBJ1-2,NA,CASSLAGNYGYTF,TGCGCCAGCAGCTTGGCAGGGAACTATGGCTACACCTTC
NA,TRBV2,TRBJ2-2,once,CASRILNGELFF,TGTGCCAGCAGGATACTAAACGGGGAGCTGTTTTTT
TRBD2,TRBV5-6,TRBJ2-1,NA,CASSLGLTGGPSDEQFF,TGTGCCAGCAGCTTGGGGTTGACGGGAGGGCCCTCGGATGAGCAGTTCTTC
TRBD2,TRBV27,TRBJ2-7,NA,CASSLPPVASGSYEQYF,TGTGCCAGCAGTTTACCCCCTGTAGCTAGCGGGAGTTACGAGCAGTACTTC
NA,TRBV24-1,TRBJ1-5,NA,CATGGQEGQPQHF,TGTGCCACGGGAGGGCAGGAGGGACAGCCCCAGCATTTT
TRBD2,TRBV27,TRBJ2-1,NA,CASRGLAVDNEQFF,TGTGCCAGCAGGGGCCTAGCGGTTGACAATGAGCAGTTCTTC
TRBD1,TRBV7-9,TRBJ2-3,once,CASSASTGGISDTQYF,TGTGCCAGCAGCGCTTCGACAGGGGGCATATCAGATACGCAGTATTTT
NA,TRBV6-2/TRBV6-3,TRBJ2-1,NA,CASSTGPLPEQFF,TGTGCCAGCAGTACAGGGCCCCTTCCGGAGCAGTTCTTC
TRBD2,TRBV11-2,TRBJ2-7,NA,CASSLVAGTYEQYF,TGTGCCAGCAGCTTAGTAGCGGGAACCTACGAGCAGTACTTC
NA,TRBV7-3,TRBJ2-3,NA,CASSLTEGTDTQYF,TGTGCCAGCAGCTTAACGGAGGGGACAGATACGCAGTATTTT
TRBD1,TRBV4-2,TRBJ2-5,NA,CASSQGVARGQETQYF,TGTGCCAGCAGCCAAGGGGTAGCCAGGGGGCAAGAGACCCAGTACTTC
NA,TRBV28,TRBJ1-3,once,CATEQGSSGNTIYF,TGTGCCACGGAACAGGGCAGTTCTGGAAACACCATATATTTT
TRBD2,TRBV5-1,TRBJ2-2,once,CASSLTSGMAGELFF,TGCGCCAGCAGCTTGACTAGCGGGATGGCCGGGGAGCTGTTTTTT
NA,TRBV5-5,TRBJ2-7,NA,CASSLLRTGTYEQYF,TGTGCCAGCAGCCTACTCCGGACGGGAACCTACGAGCAGTACTTC
TRBD1,TRBV30,TRBJ1-4,NA,CAWETGVGEKLFF,TGTGCCTGGGAGACAGGGGTTGGCGAAAAACTGTTTTTT
TRBD2,TRBV11-2,TRBJ2-5,NA,CASSLQPSGETQYF,TGTGCCAGCAGCTTACAGCCTAGCGGGGAGACCCAGTACTTC
TRBD1,TRBV18,TRBJ2-3,once,CASSPRQGVLTDTQYF,TGTGCCAGCTCACCACGGCAGGGGGTCCTCACGGATACGCAGTATTTT
TRBD2,TRBV6-2/TRBV6-3,TRBJ2-1,NA,CASSGGLAVDNEQFF,TGTGCCAGCAGTGGGGGACTAGCGGTAGACAATGAGCAGTTCTTC
TRBD1,TRBV19,TRBJ2-7,NA,CASSSFEAGGFYEQYF,TGTGCCAGTAGTTCTTTCGAGGCAGGGGGCTTCTACGAGCAGTACTTC
TRBD1,TRBV7-2,TRBJ2-2,NA,CASSPQGYTGELFF,TGTGCCAGCAGCCCACAGGGGTACACCGGGGAGCTGTTTTTT
TRBD1,TRBV5-1,TRBJ2-5,NA,CASSLSGQGVMETQYF,TGCGCCAGCAGTTTGAGCGGACAGGGGGTTATGGAGACCCAGTACTTC
NA,TRBV19,TRBJ2-7,NA,CASSAGTDYEQYF,TGTGCCAGTAGTGCGGGAACTGACTACGAGCAGTACTTC
TRBD1,TRBV4-2,TRBJ1-2,NA,CASSQDKGTGGRYGYTF,TGTGCCAGCAGCCAAGATAAAGGGACAGGAGGCCGCTATGGCTACACCTTC
TRBD2,TRBV5-1,TRBJ2-1,NA,CASSLGTSGRFYNEQFF,TGCGCCAGCAGCTTAGGGACTAGCGGGAGATTCTACAATGAGCAGTTCTTC
TRBD2,TRBV5-5,TRBJ2-6,NA,CASSSLAGGPSGANVLTF,TGTGCCAGCAGCTCTCTAGCGGGAGGACCCTCTGGGGCCAACGTCCTGACTTTC
TRBD2,TRBV28,TRBJ2-5,NA,CATTQLASRETQYF,TGTGCCACCACGCAACTAGCGAGTAGGGAGACCCAGTACTTC
TRBD2,TRBV27,TRBJ2-1,few,CASSMKRPGLAGEYLPYNEQFF,TGTGCCAGCAGCATGAAGCGTCCGGGACTAGCGGGAGAGTACCTTCCCTACAATGAGCAGTTCTTC
TRBD1,TRBV10-3,TRBJ1-1,NA,CAISRQGDTEAFF,TGTGCCATCAGTCGACAGGGGGACACTGAAGCTTTCTTT
NA,TRBV21-1,TRBJ1-6,NA,CASISGTGDSPLHF,TGTGCCAGCATCAGCGGGACAGGGGATTCACCCCTCCACTTT
TRBD1,TRBV28,TRBJ1-6,NA,CASRPTGVYNSPLHF,TGTGCCAGCAGACCCACAGGGGTTTATAATTCACCCCTCCACTTT
TRBD2,TRBV30,TRBJ2-7,NA,CAWATSGYEQYF,TGTGCCTGGGCGACTAGCGGCTACGAGCAGTACTTC
TRBD1,TRBV28,TRBJ1-2,NA,CATVGDRGNYGYTF,TGTGCCACCGTTGGGGACAGGGGAAACTATGGCTACACCTTC
TRBD2,TRBV7-2,TRBJ2-7,NA,CASSWGTSGAYEQYF,TGTGCCAGCAGCTGGGGGACTAGCGGAGCCTACGAGCAGTACTTC
TRBD1,TRBV9,TRBJ2-3,NA,CASSTGQGRGTDTQYF,TGTGCCAGCAGCACTGGACAGGGGAGAGGGACAGATACGCAGTATTTT
TRBD2,TRBV5-6,TRBJ2-1,NA,CASSRWTSGRISSYNEQFF,TGTGCCAGCAGCCGCTGGACTAGCGGGAGGATTAGCTCCTACAATGAGCAGTTCTTC
NA,TRBV6-6,TRBJ2-3,NA,CASRAGQSTDTQYF,TGTGCCAGCAGGGCGGGACAGAGCACAGATACGCAGTATTTT
TRBD2,TRBV7-9,TRBJ2-7,NA,CASSASTGGHEQYF,TGTGCCAGCAGCGCTTCCACGGGAGGGCACGAGCAGTACTTC
TRBD2,TRBV7-9,TRBJ2-1,NA,CASSPPGEGYNEQFF,TGTGCCAGCAGCCCCCCGGGGGAGGGCTACAATGAGCAGTTCTTC